Here is one T cell receptor (beta chain) with its context. Its antigen is as yet unknown. The data were taken from a study of a mutant IDH1 vaccine in newly diagnosed glioma. Study background: Patients were pretreated with radiotherapy, temozolomide, or both, mostly both.

The time point denotes: week 35, safety follow-up. Mutant IDH1 20-mer peptide, at 300 ug, made up each vaccine dose, with topical imiquimod. Some clones are missing from TCRdb's copy, which holds only in-frame ones; the method was immunoSEQ multiplex PCR. The table includes about 72,000 clones, 84% detected once. The sequencing used PBMCs, collected from a glioma patient whose treatment included an IDH1 peptide vaccine. The clonotype was recovered from a man aged 18 to 29 with glioma.

CDR3 loop: CASSLRTVGGLTEAFF. Here the CDR3 DNA reads TGTGCCAGTAGTCTTCGGACAGTTGGAGGTTTAACTGAAGCTTTCTTT. The chain recombines TRBV19 with TRBJ1-1; possibly TRBD1 for D (6 bases). This CDR3 has 16 amino acids. V lost 5 bases, J lost 5 bases, and 21 bases lay in between. Looked up from germline, CDR1 is LNHDA and CDR2 is SQIVND (reference sequence).